The 21 T cell receptor beta chains reported below all come from one sample, sequenced in a study of cytotoxic CD8 clonotypes in ibrutinib-treated CLL. The table came from immunoSEQ multiplex PCR; TCRdb's copy has only in-frame clones and leaves some out. The sample shows about 150,000 clones, around 80% of them seen only once. Here the sequenced sample was PBMCs, taken after 12 months of ibrutinib treatment. These receptors all stem from a human donor with chronic lymphocytic leukemia.

The chain links TRBV4-1 to TRBJ2-1; 10 nucleotides match TRBD2. Trimming cost V 2 bases and J 8 bases; bases outside gene matches: 12. Looked up from germline, CDR1 is MGHRA and CDR2 is YSYEKL. This CDR3 is built from 17 residues. The CDR3 sequence is CASSQMEKREGRDEQFF. The DNA for the CDR3 is TGCGCCAGCAGCCAAATGGAAAAGCGGGAGGGCCGGGATGAGCAGTTCTTC.

This clone was observed a single time. This chain uses TRBV27 with TRBJ1-2, with 8 bases lining up with TRBD1. The V segment lost 4 bases and the J segment 5 bases; nucleotides outside the gene matches: 9. Germline V lookup: CDR1 MNHEY, CDR2 SMNVEV (reference sequence). The CDR3 totals 15 residues. CDR3 protein: CASSYSGTGSYGYTF. The CDR3 bases are TGTGCCAGCAGTTACTCCGGGACAGGCTCATATGGCTACACCTTC.

J is TRBJ1-5 and V is TRBV21-1; the table's D call, TRBD1, was not checked against the DNA. TRBV21-1 is a pseudogene. The CDR3 runs to 18 residues. The chain's CDR3 is CASSKGDRDPCSNQPQHF. For the CDR3, the DNA is TGTGCCAGCAGCAAAGGGGACAGGGATCCTTGCAGCAATCAGCCCCAGCATTTT.

This sequence joins TRBV9 and TRBJ2-1; 10 bases line up with TRBD2. The CDR3 is made up of 15 amino acids. Germline loops: CDR1 SGDLS, CDR2 YYNGEE. The V gene end was trimmed by 0 bases and the J gene end by 9 bases; junction bases not matched to a gene: 6. CDR3 loop: CASSVGLAGVSEQFF. The CDR3 bases are TGTGCCAGCAGCGTAGGGCTAGCGGGAGTGAGTGAGCAGTTCTTC.

The chain joins TRBV25-1 to TRBJ2-5; 13 bases align to TRBD2. Germline V CDR1 and CDR2: MGHDK, SYGVNS. The junction had 5 bases not matched to a gene; V was cut back by 5 bases and J by 2 bases. The CDR3 sequence is 16 residues long. In DNA form, the CDR3 reads TGTGCCAGCAGTCCCCCGGGACTAGCGGGACAAGAGACCCAGTACTTC. It yields the protein CASSPPGLAGQETQYF.

J is TRBJ2-7 and V is TRBV6-5; D is possibly TRBD2 (6 bases). Germline lookup yields CDR1 MNHEY and CDR2 SVGAGI. V gave up 0 bases and J gave up 2 bases, with 14 bases separating them. CDR3 length equals 16 residues. The CDR3 here is CASSYSKGTYTYEQYF. CDR3 sequence (DNA): TGTGCCAGCAGTTACTCGAAAGGGACTTACACCTACGAGCAGTACTTC.

The CDR3 reads CASSPGLAGDRGQFF. CDR3 in DNA: TGTGCCAGCAGCCCTGGACTAGCGGGAGACAGGGGGCAGTTCTTC. V is TRBV11-2 and J is TRBJ2-1, with 13 bases that match TRBD2. The CDR3 has 15 residues. V lost 5 bases and J lost 12; bases outside the gene matches: 10. Germline V gene lookup returns CDR1 SGHAT and CDR2 FQNNGV.

This chain links TRBV5-1 with TRBJ2-7, with TRBD2 matching 13 bases. V lost 4 bases to trimming and J lost 3 bases; unmatched junction nucleotides: 10. Germline CDR1 is SGHRS and CDR2 is YFSETQ. The CDR3 runs to 17 residues. The CDR3 nucleotides are TGCGCCAGCAGCCTAACTTGGACTAGCGGGAGCTACTACGAGCAGTACTTC. Its protein product is CASSLTWTSGSYYEQYF. The full variable domain, with the rest looked up from reference TRBV5-1 and TRBJ2-7, is KAGVTQTPRYLIKTRGQQVTLSCSPISGHRSVSWYQQTPGQGLQFLFEYFSETQRNKGNFPGRFSGRQFSNSRSEMNVSTLELGDSALYLCASSLTWTSGSYYEQYFGPGTRLTVT.

V and J are TRBV6-1 and TRBJ2-2; D unresolved. Germline-derived CDR1 and CDR2 are MNHNS and SASEGT. The CDR3 covers 12 residues. Deletions cut 6 bases from V and 3 bases from J, with 5 bases between. The chain's CDR3 is CASRNYTGELFF. For the CDR3, the DNA is TGTGCCAGCAGAAATTACACCGGGGAGCTGTTTTTT.

The chain joins TRBV4-3 to TRBJ2-7; 8 nucleotides align to TRBD2. The CDR3 is 16 residues long. V lost 4 bases, J lost 4 bases, and 12 bases stayed unmatched. Germline CDR1 is LGHNA and CDR2 is YSLEER. The CDR3 DNA is TGCGCCAGCAGCCTCCTTTCGGGAGGGCGTGGATACGAGCAGTACTTC. Protein sequence: CASSLLSGGRGYEQYF.

V gene TRBV5-1 combines with J gene TRBJ2-1; D may be TRBD2 (5 bases). Germline CDR1 SGHRS, CDR2 YFSETQ. With 4 bases removed from V and 0 bases from J, the gap between germline ends came to 17 bases. CDR3 length: 17 amino acids. Here the CDR3 DNA reads TGCGCCAGCAGCGCAGGACTTCTTGGAGTCTCCTACAATGAGCAGTTCTTC. Protein sequence: CASSAGLLGVSYNEQFF.

The rearrangement joins TRBV5-4 to TRBJ1-2, with 7 nucleotides matching TRBD1. The ends lost 7 bases at V and 5 bases at J; junction bases unmatched: 11. The V gene's germline CDR1 is SGHNT and CDR2 YYREEE (reference sequence). The CDR3 has 14 amino acids. The CDR3 is CASGNRQGVYGYTF. Here the CDR3 DNA reads TGTGCCAGCGGCAATCGACAGGGTGTTTATGGCTACACCTTC.

The V and J genes are TRBV28 and TRBJ2-7; TRBD2 aligns across 7 bases. This CDR3 spans 15 amino acids. J lost 5 bases, V lost 2 bases, and 9 bases had no gene match. The germline gives CDR1 MDHEN, CDR2 SYDVKM. The CDR3 DNA follows: TGTGCCAGCAGTTTAGGGGGGAGGGCCAGAAACGAGCAGTACTTC. This gives the protein CASSLGGRARNEQYF. Complete variable domain (other parts from reference TRBV28 and TRBJ2-7): DVKVTQSSRYLVKRTGEKVFLECVQDMDHENMFWYRQDPGLGLRLIYFSYDVKMKEKGDIPEGYSVSREKKERFSLILESASTNQTSMYLCASSLGGRARNEQYFGPGTRLTVT.

The V call is TRBV5-6, the J call TRBJ1-1; TRBD1 matches at 9 bases. Germline V gene data show CDR1 as SGHDT and CDR2 as YYEEEE. The CDR3 is 14 residues long. V was pared by 9 bases and J by 0 bases, with 6 bases of the junction left unmatched. CDR3 region: CATGTGSVNTEAFF. The CDR3 nucleotides read TGTGCCACCGGGACAGGGTCGGTGAACACTGAAGCTTTCTTT.

The chain joins TRBV15 to TRBJ2-2, with TRBD2 identical over 8 bases. Germline CDR1 reads LNHNV; CDR2 reads YYDKDF (reference sequence). The CDR3 covers 16 residues. The ends lost 1 base at V and 6 bases at J; junction bases unmatched: 7. The CDR3 spells CATSRGPPGRAGELFF. The CDR3 DNA sequence: TGTGCCACCAGCAGAGGCCCCCCCGGGAGGGCCGGGGAGCTGTTTTTT.

The genes are TRBV30 and TRBJ1-1; 8 positions agree with TRBD1. Trimming removed 2 bases from V and 5 bases from J; junction bases left unmatched: 4. The CDR3 covers 13 residues. The germline CDR1 and CDR2 sequences are GTSNPN and SVGIG (reference sequence). The DNA of the CDR3 is TGTGCCTGGAGTAAGACAGGGGTTACTGAAGCTTTCTTT. This translates into CAWSKTGVTEAFF.

V is TRBV5-6 and J is TRBJ2-7, with 7 nucleotides matching TRBD2. The CDR3 consists of 14 residues. The V gene end was trimmed by 1 base and the J gene end by 6 bases; junction bases not matched to a gene: 7. Germline-derived CDR1 and CDR2 are SGHDT and YYEEEE. The CDR3 region is CASSLTAGVREQYF. The CDR3 DNA follows: TGTGCCAGCAGCTTGACCGCGGGAGTACGCGAGCAGTACTTC. Drawing the rest from reference TRBV5-6 and TRBJ2-7, the complete variable domain is DAGVTQSPTHLIKTRGQQVTLRCSPKSGHDTVSWYQQALGQGPQFIFQYYEEEERQRGNFPDRFSGHQFPNYSSELNVNALLLGDSALYLCASSLTAGVREQYFGPGTRLTVT.

The chain couples TRBV9 to TRBJ2-2, with 8 bases matching TRBD1. The ends lost 3 bases at V and 4 bases at J; junction bases unmatched: 8. CDR1 and CDR2 from the germline V gene are SGDLS and YYNGEE. The CDR3 is made up of 16 amino acids. The CDR3 DNA reads as TGTGCCAGCAGCGCCTCCAGGGGGCTGGGCACCGGGGAGCTGTTTTTT. Translation: CASSASRGLGTGELFF.

The chain employs TRBV5-4 and TRBJ2-3; D is unclear. This CDR3 is 16 amino acids long. Trimming removed 3 bases from V and 0 bases from J, with 14 bases in between. The germline CDR1 and CDR2 sequences are SGHNT and YYREEE (reference sequence). The CDR3 sequence is CASSSSTRASTDTQYF. For the CDR3, the DNA is TGTGCCAGCAGCTCATCGACACGTGCTAGCACAGATACGCAGTATTTT.

The chain is built from TRBV30 and TRBJ1-2; TRBD1 aligns across 9 bases. This CDR3 spans 15 amino acids. Germline CDR1 GTSNPN, CDR2 SVGIG (reference sequence). Trimming removed 1 base from V and 0 bases from J; junction bases left unmatched: 3. The CDR3 reads CAWSGDRVANYGYTF. Written as DNA, the CDR3 is TGTGCCTGGAGTGGGGACAGGGTAGCTAACTATGGCTACACCTTC.

The chain couples TRBV7-6 to TRBJ2-7, with TRBD1 matching 8 bases. The CDR3 contains 15 residues. With V trimmed by 5 bases and J by 0 bases, 6 bases remained unmatched. CDR1 is SGHVS, CDR2 FNYEAQ, per germline. CDR3 nucleotides: TGTGCCAGCAGCCGGGACAGGATAAGCTCCTACGAGCAGTACTTC. Amino acids: CASSRDRISSYEQYF.